These T cell receptor beta chains were read from a single sample in a study of shared clonotypes between healthy human individuals. TCRdb's copy holds only in-frame clones and misses some; the assay was immunoSEQ multiplex PCR. The sample shows roughly 1,000,000 clones, approximately 80% of them seen only once. Input material: memory CD4+ T cells from PBMCs. The source of these receptors is a man younger than 35 in good health. Some clones in this sample may be carry-over from other donors' samples. The CDR3 runs from the conserved cysteine through the conserved F or W. Each record gives: clone size, V gene, J gene, D gene, CDR3 protein, CDR3 DNA. The D gene is left open where the match is weak. Size values are once, few and many counts, or a class for expanded clones, and some rows have none.

-	TRBV21-1	TRBJ2-7	-	CASSKIPQGLPYEQYF	TGTGCCAGCAGCAAAATCCCGCAGGGACTCCCCTACGAGCAGTACTTC
-	TRBV19	TRBJ1-5	-	CASSTLTGAGNQPQHF	TGTGCCAGTAGTACTCTGACAGGAGCGGGCAATCAGCCCCAGCATTTT
-	TRBV6-1	TRBJ2-3	-	CASNRALGTDTQYF	TGTGCCAGCAACAGGGCCTTGGGAACAGATACGCAGTATTTT
few	TRBV2	TRBJ1-1	-	CAIGPLNTEAFF	TGTGCCATCGGGCCATTGAACACTGAAGCTTTCTTT
once	TRBV6-1	TRBJ2-7	-	CASSAGLGVYEQYF	TGTGCCAGCAGTGCAGGACTGGGAGTCTACGAGCAGTACTTC
-	TRBV5-1	TRBJ2-2	-	CASSELANTGELFF	TGCGCCAGCAGCGAGCTCGCGAACACCGGGGAGCTGTTTTTT
few	TRBV9	TRBJ2-7	TRBD2	CASSVAAGTSSSYEQYF	TGTGCCAGCAGCGTAGCGGCCGGGACTAGTTCCTCCTACGAGCAGTACTTC
-	TRBV5-1	TRBJ1-5	TRBD1	CASSLGDSHQPQHF	TGCGCCAGCAGCTTGGGGGACAGCCATCAGCCCCAGCATTTT
-	TRBV29-1	TRBJ2-3	-	CSVDNTDTQYF	TGCAGCGTAGATAACACAGATACGCAGTATTTT
-	TRBV29-1	TRBJ2-3	TRBD2	CSVVGTSVGDTQYF	TGCAGCGTTGTTGGGACTAGCGTAGGAGATACGCAGTATTTT
-	TRBV28	TRBJ2-1	TRBD1	CASCPGQGYNEQFF	TGTGCCAGCTGCCCGGGACAGGGTTACAATGAGCAGTTCTTC
-	TRBV2	TRBJ1-2	-	CASGGLNYGYTF	TGTGCCAGCGGGGGGCTAAACTATGGCTACACCTTC
few	TRBV6-5	TRBJ2-1	TRBD2	CASSYQSGRAGNEQFF	TGTGCCAGCAGTTACCAGAGCGGGAGGGCCGGCAATGAGCAGTTCTTC
-	TRBV7-3	TRBJ1-2	TRBD1	CASSPDRGYGYTF	TGTGCCAGCAGCCCGGACAGGGGCTATGGCTACACCTTC
-	TRBV29-1	TRBJ2-5	-	CSVEESATHQYF	TGCAGCGTTGAAGAATCGGCTACCCATCAGTACTTC
-	TRBV12-5	TRBJ2-3	TRBD2	CASGFGWEGPADTQYF	TGTGCTAGTGGTTTCGGGTGGGAGGGCCCCGCAGATACGCAGTATTTT
-	TRBV7-9	TRBJ2-7	TRBD1	CASSSGQGGYEQYF	TGTGCCAGCAGCTCTGGACAGGGGGGTTACGAGCAGTACTTC
-	TRBV11-2	TRBJ2-7	TRBD1	CASSWGQGPYEQYF	TGTGCCAGCAGCTGGGGACAGGGGCCCTACGAGCAGTACTTC
once	TRBV6-1	TRBJ2-1	TRBD2	CASSESAGRGDNEQFF	TGTGCCAGCAGTGAATCCGCAGGGAGGGGAGACAATGAGCAGTTCTTC
-	TRBV7-8	TRBJ2-1	TRBD2	CASSAGLAGVNEQFF	TGTGCCAGCAGCGCAGGACTAGCGGGAGTGAATGAGCAGTTCTTC
few	TRBV10-3	TRBJ2-2	TRBD2	CAIGASGRTGELFF	TGTGCCATCGGGGCTAGCGGGAGAACCGGGGAGCTGTTTTTT
-	TRBV10-1	TRBJ1-1	-	CASRERSNTEAFF	TGCGCCAGCAGGGAACGGTCAAACACTGAAGCTTTCTTT
-	TRBV15	TRBJ2-1	-	CATSSSRGEQFF	TGTGCCACCAGCAGCAGCCGCGGGGAGCAGTTCTTC
-	TRBV21-1	TRBJ1-2	-	CASIHSVGSMDYGYTF	TGTGCCAGCATCCATTCTGTGGGGAGTATGGACTATGGCTACACCTTC
-	TRBV27	TRBJ2-7	-	CASSLRVGAKYEQYF	TGTGCCAGCTCCCTCAGGGTCGGTGCGAAGTACGAGCAGTACTTC
-	TRBV6-1	TRBJ1-5	TRBD1	CASSDWTGRDQPQHF	TGTGCCAGCAGTGATTGGACAGGGAGGGATCAGCCCCAGCATTTT
-	TRBV6-1	TRBJ2-7	-	CASSAFPRGNYEQYF	TGTGCCAGCAGTGCCTTTCCCCGGGGGAACTACGAGCAGTACTTC
-	TRBV5-6	TRBJ1-1	-	CASSTSVRGSEAFF	TGTGCCAGCAGCACCTCAGTCAGGGGAAGTGAAGCTTTCTTT